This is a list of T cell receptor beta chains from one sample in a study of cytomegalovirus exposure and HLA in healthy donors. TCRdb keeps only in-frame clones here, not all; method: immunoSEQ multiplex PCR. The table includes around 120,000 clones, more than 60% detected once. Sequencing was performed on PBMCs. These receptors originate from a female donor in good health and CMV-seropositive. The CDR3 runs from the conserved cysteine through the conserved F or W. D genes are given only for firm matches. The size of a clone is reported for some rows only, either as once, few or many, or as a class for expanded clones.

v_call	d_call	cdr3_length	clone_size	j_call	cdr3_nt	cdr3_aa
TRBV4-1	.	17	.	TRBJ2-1	TGCGCCAGCAGCCAAGACCCGGGGAAAGGATCCTACAATGAGCAGTTCTTC	CASSQDPGKGSYNEQFF
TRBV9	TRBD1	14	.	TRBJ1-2	TGTGCCAGCAGCGGGGGACAGGGGATCAGCGGCTACACCTTC	CASSGGQGISGYTF
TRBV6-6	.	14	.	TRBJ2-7	TGTGCCAGCAGTTCCAGTCAAACCCCGTACGAGCAGTACTTC	CASSSSQTPYEQYF
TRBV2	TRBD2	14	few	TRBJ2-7	TGTGCCAGCAGTGAGGGACTAGCGTACTACGAGCAGTACTTC	CASSEGLAYYEQYF
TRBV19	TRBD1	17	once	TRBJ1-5	TGTGCCAGTAGTATAGGTAACAGGGGATACTACAATCAGCCCCAGCATTTT	CASSIGNRGYYNQPQHF
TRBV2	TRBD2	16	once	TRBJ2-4	TGTGCCAGCAGTGATACTAGCGGGAGGACCGAAAACATTCAGTACTTC	CASSDTSGRTENIQYF
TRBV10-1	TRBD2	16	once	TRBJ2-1	TGCGCCAGCAGTGCCCGGACTAGCGGGAAGCTCCATGAGCAGTTCTTC	CASSARTSGKLHEQFF
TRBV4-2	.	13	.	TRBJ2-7	TGTGCCAGCAGCCTTGCAGGAGGGTACGAGCAGTACTTC	CASSLAGGYEQYF
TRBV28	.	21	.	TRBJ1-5	TGTGCCAGCAGTTTAGACGGGGGGTCTACTCTACCTCCAGTCCGGAATCAGCCCCAGCATTTT	CASSLDGGSTLPPVRNQPQHF
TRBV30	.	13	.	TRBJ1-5	TGTGCCTGGAGTATTACAGGGAATCAGCCCCAGCATTTT	CAWSITGNQPQHF
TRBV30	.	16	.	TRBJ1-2	TGTGCCTGGAGTGTAAACAGGTCCCAACTTAACTATGGCTACACCTTC	CAWSVNRSQLNYGYTF
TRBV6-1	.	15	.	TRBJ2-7	TGTGCCAGCAGTGGGGGGAGGACAGGAAGAGACGAGCAGTACTTC	CASSGGRTGRDEQYF
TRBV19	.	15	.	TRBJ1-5	TGTGCCAGTAGTATGGAAAAGAGCGGCAATCAGCCCCAGCATTTT	CASSMEKSGNQPQHF
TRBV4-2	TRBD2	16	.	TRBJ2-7	TGTGCCAGCAGCCAAGGAGTGGCGGGGGGGCTCGACGAGCAGTACTTC	CASSQGVAGGLDEQYF
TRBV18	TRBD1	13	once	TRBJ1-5	TGTGCCAGCTCTCCCGACAGGGATCAGCCCCAGCATTTT	CASSPDRDQPQHF
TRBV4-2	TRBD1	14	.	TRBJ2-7	TGTGCCAGCAGCCCCACAGGGGACTCCTACGAGCAGTACTTC	CASSPTGDSYEQYF